This is a list of T cell receptor beta chains from one sample in a study of blood T cells in healthy people across ages. MiXCR, applied by TCRdb to the 5' RACE reads, yields one record per CDR3 protein. The sample has some 800,000 distinct CDR3 sequences, approximately 25% seen once; the top ten hold under 4.5%. The same sample was also used in a study of T cells of mothers and their children.

The sequenced sample was blood. These receptors originate from a boy younger than 18 in good health. The CDR3 runs from the conserved cysteine through the conserved F or W. The D gene is left open where the match is weak. Size values are once, few and many counts, or a class for expanded clones, and some rows have none.

clone size	V gene	D gene	J gene	CDR3 protein	CDR3 DNA
NA	TRBV4-3	NA	TRBJ2-6	CASSQDLVERLGSGANVLTF	TGCGCCAGCAGCCAAGATCTCGTGGAGCGACTTGGCTCTGGGGCCAACGTCCTGACTTTC
many	TRBV3-1	NA	TRBJ2-1	CASSHAGSSYNEQFF	TGTGCCAGCAGCCATGCAGGGAGCTCCTACAATGAGCAGTTCTTC
NA	TRBV5-1	TRBD2	TRBJ2-7	CASSLGAGGNPGAYEQYF	TGCGCCAGCAGCTTGGGAGCGGGAGGAAACCCTGGGGCCTACGAGCAGTACTTC
NA	TRBV24-1	NA	TRBJ2-7	CATSDLGAPDEQYF	TGTGCCACCAGTGATTTGGGGGCTCCGGACGAGCAGTACTTC
few	TRBV6-2/TRBV6-3	NA	TRBJ1-2	CASSFRDRPAQGYTF	TGTGCCAGCAGTTTCAGAGACAGGCCGGCGCAAGGCTACACCTTC
NA	TRBV29-1	NA	TRBJ2-1	CSVEVQNEQFF	TGCAGCGTTGAGGTTCAAAATGAGCAGTTCTTC
NA	TRBV5-1	NA	TRBJ2-7	CASSGQGTDEQYF	TGCGCCAGCAGCGGGCAGGGTACCGACGAGCAGTACTTC
few	TRBV27	TRBD1	TRBJ2-2	CASIKDRDSTGELFF	TGTGCCAGCATTAAGGACAGGGACAGCACCGGGGAGCTGTTTTTT
NA	TRBV29-1	NA	TRBJ2-7	CSVERADSYEQYF	TGCAGCGTTGAAAGGGCCGACTCCTACGAGCAGTACTTC
NA	TRBV18	NA	TRBJ2-1	CASSPPGKGGQFF	TGTGCCAGCTCACCACCGGGTAAGGGAGGCCAGTTCTTC
NA	TRBV12-3/TRBV12-4	NA	TRBJ2-5	CASSLTTGIQETQYF	TGTGCCAGCAGTTTGACGACAGGAATCCAAGAGACCCAGTACTTC
few	TRBV5-1	NA	TRBJ2-7	CASSLEGKSSEQYF	TGCGCCAGCAGCTTGGAGGGGAAGAGTTCCGAGCAGTACTTC
NA	TRBV6-1	NA	TRBJ1-3	CASDTGPFSGNTIYF	TGTGCCAGCGACACAGGGCCGTTCTCTGGAAACACCATATATTTT
few	TRBV29-1	NA	TRBJ2-5	CSSNGGSF	TGCAGCTCCAACGGTGGGAGCTTC
NA	TRBV20-1	NA	TRBJ2-3	CGASSTSTDTQYF	TGCGGTGCTAGTTCCACCAGCACAGATACGCAGTATTTT
NA	TRBV3-1	TRBD1	TRBJ1-6	CASRMDRGLVTPLHF	TGTGCCAGCAGGATGGACAGGGGGCTGGTGACACCCCTCCACTTT
NA	TRBV2	NA	TRBJ2-1	CASTEALPGPNEQFF	TGTGCCAGCACCGAAGCGCTACCCGGCCCCAATGAGCAGTTCTTC
NA	TRBV7-7	NA	TRBJ2-7	CASSEGVAYEQYF	TGTGCTAGCAGTGAGGGGGTTGCCTACGAGCAGTACTTC
NA	TRBV2	TRBD1	TRBJ1-5	CASSEDYRDRGISNQPQHF	TGTGCCAGCAGTGAGGATTACCGGGACAGGGGGATAAGCAATCAGCCCCAGCATTTT
NA	TRBV7-2	TRBD2	TRBJ2-1	CASSLLRGTSGYNEQFF	TGTGCCAGCAGCTTGCTACGTGGGACTAGCGGGTACAATGAGCAGTTCTTC
many	TRBV4-2	NA	TRBJ2-1	CASSQDASTAHNEQFF	TGTGCCAGCAGCCAAGATGCTAGCACCGCCCACAATGAGCAGTTCTTC
few	TRBV10-3	NA	TRBJ2-7	CAISDLGEDVYEQYF	TGTGCCATCAGTGACCTCGGGGAGGATGTCTACGAGCAGTACTTC
NA	TRBV11-2	TRBD1	TRBJ2-5	CASSTTGGFSETQYF	TGTGCCAGCTCAACGACAGGGGGCTTTTCAGAGACCCAGTACTTC
many	TRBV29-1	NA	TRBJ2-7	CSVGDYEQYF	TGCAGCGTGGGCGACTACGAGCAGTACTTC
NA	TRBV28	NA	TRBJ1-1	CASSLRGLGGTEAFF	TGTGCCAGCAGTTTAAGGGGATTAGGGGGAACTGAAGCTTTCTTT
NA	TRBV11-2	NA	TRBJ2-7	CASSKTDEYYEQYF	TGTGCCAGCAGCAAAACGGACGAATACTACGAGCAGTACTTC
NA	TRBV24-1	NA	TRBJ2-1	CATGHIGAPGNEQFF	TGTGCCACCGGACACATTGGAGCACCTGGCAATGAGCAGTTCTTC
NA	TRBV28	TRBD1	TRBJ1-1	CASRRGLQTEAFF	TGTGCCAGCAGAAGGGGGCTCCAGACTGAAGCTTTCTTT
few	TRBV29-1	NA	TRBJ1-2	CSAHGDTFYGYTF	TGCAGCGCACATGGGGACACTTTCTATGGCTACACCTTC
many	TRBV4-3	TRBD1	TRBJ2-7	CASSLARTGGYEQYF	TGCGCCAGCAGCCTAGCCCGGACAGGGGGCTACGAGCAGTACTTC
NA	TRBV9	TRBD2	TRBJ2-3	CASSPPLTRLAGGSPDTQYF	TGTGCCAGCAGCCCACCTCTAACACGACTAGCGGGGGGCTCGCCAGATACGCAGTATTTT
NA	TRBV21-1	NA	TRBJ1-2	CASSKDWSVEGYTF	TGTGCCAGCAGCAAAGATTGGAGCGTGGAGGGCTACACCTTC
few	TRBV24-1	NA	TRBJ2-5	CATSDLPWKGQETQYF	TGTGCCACCAGTGATTTGCCCTGGAAGGGCCAAGAGACCCAGTACTTC
few	TRBV10-3	NA	TRBJ2-5	CAISRQHQEAQYF	TGTGCCATCAGTCGTCAGCACCAAGAGGCCCAGTACTTC
NA	TRBV7-9	NA	TRBJ2-5	CASRRAHEETQYF	TGTGCCAGCAGGAGAGCACATGAAGAGACCCAGTACTTC
NA	TRBV12-3/TRBV12-4	TRBD1	TRBJ2-5	CASSLEGRQGRETQYF	TGTGCCAGCAGTTTAGAAGGGCGACAGGGCCGGGAGACCCAGTACTTC
NA	TRBV12-3/TRBV12-4	NA	TRBJ1-4	CASSIGEKLFF	TGTGCCAGCAGTATAGGTGAAAAACTGTTTTTT
few	TRBV6-2/TRBV6-3	NA	TRBJ2-3	CASSVIDRTDTQYF	TGTGCCAGCAGCGTAATCGACAGGACAGATACGCAGTATTTT
few	TRBV28	TRBD1	TRBJ1-3	CASNWQGASGNTIYF	TGTGCCAGCAACTGGCAGGGGGCTTCTGGAAACACCATATATTTT
few	TRBV15	TRBD1	TRBJ2-4	CATSLLDRDRENIQYF	TGTGCCACCAGCTTACTCGACCGGGACAGGGAAAACATTCAGTACTTC
NA	TRBV7-2	TRBD1	TRBJ1-5	CASSAQGGGNQPQHF	TGTGCCAGCAGCGCACAGGGGGGTGGCAATCAGCCCCAGCATTTT
few	TRBV7-9	TRBD1	TRBJ2-5	CASSSTTGGVEETQYF	TGTGCCAGCAGCTCTACGACAGGGGGCGTTGAAGAGACCCAGTACTTC
once	TRBV28	TRBD2	TRBJ2-5	CASTQGGAQETQYF	TGTGCCAGCACTCAGGGAGGGGCCCAAGAGACCCAGTACTTC
NA	TRBV7-3	NA	TRBJ2-3	CASSLGGGRGSTDTQYF	TGTGCCAGCAGCCTGGGGGGCGGGCGGGGCAGCACAGATACGCAGTATTTT
NA	TRBV29-1	NA	TRBJ1-2	CSVESIRTDNYGYTF	TGCAGCGTTGAAAGCATTAGGACGGACAACTATGGCTACACCTTC
many	TRBV6-2/TRBV6-3	NA	TRBJ2-7	CASRGTAGYEQYF	TGTGCCAGCAGGGGAACAGCCGGCTACGAGCAGTACTTC
few	TRBV5-1	NA	TRBJ2-3	CASSFYGSDTQYF	TGCGCCAGCAGCTTCTACGGGTCGGATACGCAGTATTTT
NA	TRBV12-3/TRBV12-4	NA	TRBJ2-3	CASSFVLDTQYF	TGTGCCAGCAGTTTCGTACTAGATACGCAGTATTTT
few	TRBV20-1	TRBD1	TRBJ2-5	CSPYRDRETQYF	TGCAGCCCTTACCGGGACAGAGAGACCCAGTACTTC
NA	TRBV6-1	NA	TRBJ2-7	CASMDREQYF	TGTGCCAGTATGGACCGCGAGCAGTACTTC
NA	TRBV12-3/TRBV12-4	TRBD1	TRBJ2-4	CASSGQARPTGNIQYF	TGTGCCAGCAGTGGACAGGCCCGACCGACGGGGAACATTCAGTACTTC
NA	TRBV4-1	NA	TRBJ2-7	CASSQDGLESVYEQYF	TGCGCCAGCAGCCAAGATGGGCTAGAGTCCGTCTACGAGCAGTACTTC
NA	TRBV6-5	TRBD1	TRBJ2-5	CASRPGQGGRQYF	TGTGCCAGCAGACCCGGACAGGGAGGACGACAGTACTTC
NA	TRBV5-1	NA	TRBJ1-2	CASSLAEAGDYGYTF	TGCGCCAGCAGCTTGGCCGAGGCAGGAGACTATGGCTACACCTTC
NA	TRBV29-1	NA	TRBJ2-7	CSVRTFSSYEQYF	TGCAGCGTTAGGACATTTTCCTCCTACGAGCAGTACTTC